The 4 T cell receptor beta chains presented below share a single source sample, sequenced in a study of long-term antiretroviral therapy in people with HIV. Researchers report immunoSEQ v3.0 was run at survey level. Libraries were prepared by immunoSEQ multiplex PCR; TCRdb keeps only in-frame clonotypes and omits some of them. Here the sample spans around 15,000 clones, approximately 85% being singletons. Sequences were derived from unsorted PBMCs, sampled 0.5 years after starting antiretroviral therapy. All receptors derive from a woman in her forties with HIV.

V gene TRBV6-5 combines with J gene TRBJ1-1; perhaps TRBD1 as D (5 bases). With 6 bases removed from V and 1 base from J, the gap between germline ends came to 9 bases. The CDR3 contains 13 residues. Germline assignment: CDR1 MNHEY and CDR2 SVGAGI. The CDR3 DNA reads as TGTGCCAGCAGAAAAACAGGGAACACTGAAGCTTTCTTT. This encodes CASRKTGNTEAFF.

V usage is TRBV11-1 and J usage is TRBJ2-7, with D perhaps matching TRBD1 or TRBD2 (5 bases each). V was pared by 1 base and J by 3 bases, with 16 bases between. From germline, CDR1 is SGHAT and CDR2 FQDESV (reference sequence). CDR3 length: 16 residues. The CDR3 DNA reads TGTGCCAGCAGCTTAGTTCTGGGGGAAGGCGGCTACGAGCAGTACTTC. Its translation: CASSLVLGEGGYEQYF.

The CDR3 sequence: CASSPNPPGGKYEQYF. The DNA for the CDR3 is TGTGCCAGCAGTCCAAACCCCCCTGGGGGGAAATACGAGCAGTACTTC. The rearrangement uses TRBV28 and TRBJ2-7; maybe TRBD2 (6 bases). CDR1 and CDR2 from the germline V gene are MDHEN and SYDVKM. Trimming removed 5 bases at V and 4 bases at J, with 21 bases between. This CDR3 has 16 residues.

The chain has TRBV7-2 and TRBJ1-1; unclear D gene. The V gene's germline CDR1 is SGHTA and CDR2 FQGNSA. This CDR3 is built from 13 residues. V gave up 1 base and J gave up 3 bases, with 6 bases separating them. Written as DNA, the CDR3 is TGTGCCAGCAGCTTAGAATTGTACACTGAAGCTTTCTTT. Translating gives CASSLELYTEAFF.